The 4 T cell receptor beta chains in this list originate from one sample, sequenced in a study of blood T cells in healthy people across ages. Sample-barcoded 5' priming and a J-beta primer mix drove a second PCR of roughly 6 to 12 cycles. One entry per CDR3 protein, called by TCRdb with MiXCR from the 5' RACE reads. The sample includes around 780,000 distinct CDR3 sequences, around three fifths of them seen just once. The specimen sequenced was blood. Every receptor here comes from a man in his forties in good health.

J is TRBJ1-5 and V is TRBV12-3 or TRBV12-4; TRBD1 matches at 7 bases. The CDR3 covers 15 residues. The V segment lost 1 base and the J segment 6 bases; nucleotides outside the gene matches: 6. The CDR3 here is CASSLGDRVLQPQHF. CDR3 DNA: TGTGCCAGCAGTTTAGGGGACAGAGTTCTTCAGCCCCAGCATTTT.

V and J are TRBV10-3 and TRBJ2-1, with 7 positions matching TRBD2. The V gene end was trimmed by 7 bases and the J gene end by 5 bases; junction bases not matched to a gene: 5. This CDR3 has 13 amino acids. CDR1 and CDR2 (germline): ENHRY, SYGVKD. The DNA for the CDR3 is TGTGCCATCAACCCGGGACTAAACAATGAGCAGTTCTTC. This codes for CAINPGLNNEQFF.

This chain joins TRBV6-6 and TRBJ1-4; TRBD1 agrees at 7 bases. This CDR3 is 12 amino acids long. Germline V CDR1 and CDR2: MNHNY, SVGAGI (reference sequence). Trimming at V came to 4 bases and at J to 8 bases, leaving 1 base not matched to a gene. CDR3 protein: CASSWDREKLFF. CDR3 coding DNA: TGTGCCAGCAGTTGGGACAGAGAAAAACTGTTTTTT.

This sequence joins TRBV14 and TRBJ1-2; perhaps TRBD1 as D (5 bases). V lost 3 bases and J lost 7, with 21 bases in between. This CDR3 has 16 amino acids. Germline lookup yields CDR1 SGHDN and CDR2 FVKESK. The CDR3 region has the DNA TGTGCCAGCAGCCATGACCTGGGGCTGGGTTCTGGTGGCTACACCTTC. This codes for CASSHDLGLGSGGYTF.